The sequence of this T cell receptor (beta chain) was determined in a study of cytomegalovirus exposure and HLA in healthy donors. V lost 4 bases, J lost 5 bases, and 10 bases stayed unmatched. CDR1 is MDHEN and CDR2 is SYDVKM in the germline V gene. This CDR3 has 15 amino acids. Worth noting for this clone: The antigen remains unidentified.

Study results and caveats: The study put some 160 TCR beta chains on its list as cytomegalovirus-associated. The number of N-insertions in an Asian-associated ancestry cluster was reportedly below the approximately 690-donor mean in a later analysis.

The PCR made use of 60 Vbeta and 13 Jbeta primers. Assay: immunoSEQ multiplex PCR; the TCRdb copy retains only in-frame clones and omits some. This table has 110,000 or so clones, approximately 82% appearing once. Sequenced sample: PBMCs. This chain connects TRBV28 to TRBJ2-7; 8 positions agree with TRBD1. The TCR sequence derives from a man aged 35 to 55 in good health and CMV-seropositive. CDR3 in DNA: TGTGCCAGCAGTTCCTCCGGGACAGGAAGAGACGAGCAGTACTTC. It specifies CASSSSGTGRDEQYF.